This T cell receptor delta chain derives from a study of gamma delta lymphoproliferative disorders and STAT genes (dated by TCRdb to the late 2010s). For the study in its entirety: Gamma-chain libraries were prepared from at least 50 ng of genomic DNA using the LymphoTrack Dx TCRG Assay. The study profiled TCR gamma and delta CDR3 repertoires by deep sequencing in Tgammadelta lymphoproliferative disease patients and healthy controls, within a larger immunophenotypic and STAT-mutation study. Delta-chain libraries followed the EuroClonality-NGS working group standard operating procedure, because no corresponding Invivoscribe delta assay was available. To confirm results, a couple of gamma-chain samples and every delta-chain sample were sequenced twice.

In the germline V gene, CDR1 corresponds to GEAIGNYY and CDR2 to EKD. From the cysteine up to the phenylalanine, the CDR3 has a length of 19 residues. Only the CDR3 part of the read is kept: 57 bases, read in frame from the first base. Both library methods used multiplex PCR with primers targeting conserved V and J regions of the TCR genes. The amplicons were purified, pooled and then sequenced on an Illumina MiSeq platform. The authors processed their data as follows. MiXCR performed V(D)J alignment, clonotype assembly and translation, and VDJtools was used for functionality assessment and CDR3 repertoire analyses. CDR3 was defined according to IMGT, and analyses were limited to productive sequences using functional genes, with ORF genes and pseudogenes excluded. Identical amino acid CDR3s of major clonotypes (frequency >=5%) were searched for across all patients and controls using a custom Python script. A one-sided non-parametric Wilcoxon test was used to compare clonotype frequencies between patients and controls. Identical DNA sequences were merged into single rows after TCRdb reprocessed the public reads with CATT. These V and J calls rely on TCRdb rather than the paper's analysis. The sample yields about 1,500 delta-chain clones; 1.9% were counted once. The ten biggest clones cover 49% of the sample.

On this clone itself: The antigen this receptor binds is unknown. The protein TCRdb lists belongs to a much larger clone and differs from this DNA's translation at residue 17, which points to a read error; the protein shown is made from the DNA.

General study outcomes and caveats: When whole repertoires were clustered, gamma repertoires from patients grouped apart from those of healthy controls, but delta repertoires did not separate between the groups. Almost every major gamma and delta clonotype in patients was public, meaning shared with at least one healthy donor, and only two gamma clonotypes were private to disease. According to the authors, NGS specificity may be reduced at low frequencies, so whether leukemic clones are public or private needs confirmation. Control T cells were likely spread across varied maturation stages, whereas leukemic cells were skewed toward terminal effectors, which potentially limits comparisons between patients and controls.

Genomic DNA from peripheral blood mononuclear cells isolated from patients and controls was used for TCR sequencing. As controls, 23 healthy adult blood donors (median age about 64 years; about twelve males and 11 females) were included and were matched to patients for age and sex. The sequence derives from a human donor in good health. Sequencing used blood. Recombination linked TRDV2 to TRDJ1, and TRDD3 matches 10 of the central bases. The nucleotide sequence is TGTGCCTGTGCCAAACTACCCACTGGGGGATCCCCCTACACCGATAAACCCATCTTT. Its protein product is CACAKLPTGGSPYTDKPIF.